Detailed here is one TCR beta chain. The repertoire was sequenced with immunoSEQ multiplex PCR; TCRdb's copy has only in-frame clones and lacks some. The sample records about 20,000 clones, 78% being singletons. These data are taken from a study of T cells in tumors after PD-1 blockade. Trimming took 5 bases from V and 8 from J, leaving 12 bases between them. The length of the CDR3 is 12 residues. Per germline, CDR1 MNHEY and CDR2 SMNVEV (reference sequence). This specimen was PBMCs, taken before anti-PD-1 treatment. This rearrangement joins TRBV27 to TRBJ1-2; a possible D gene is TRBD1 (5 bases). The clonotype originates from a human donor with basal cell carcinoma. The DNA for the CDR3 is TGTGCCAGCAGTGAGAGGGGTTTGGGCTACACCTTC. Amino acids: CASSERGLGYTF.